One and the same sample provided the 21 T cell receptor beta chains below, sequenced in a study of T cell responses to AZD1222 COVID-19 vaccine (dated by TCRdb to the early 2020s). The sample's time point label, decoded: about 28 days (+/-7) after the second vaccine dose. Library preparation employed the immunoSEQ multiplex PCR assay. This immuneACCESS table, as held by TCRdb, lists in-frame sequences with V and J called but not all clones. Of the missing ones, under half trace to an unresolved V gene in checked studies; the others have no known cause. This sample lists more than 75,000 clones; about 90% were detected once. About 7% of the sample lies in the top ten. Sequences were derived from peripheral blood, sampled 28 days after the second AZD1222 dose. These receptors all stem from an adult who received the AZD1222 COVID-19 vaccine.

V usage is TRBV28 and J usage is TRBJ2-7; the match to TRBD2 covers 7 bases. The junction had 6 bases not matched to a gene; V was cut back by 1 base and J by 6 bases. CDR1 and CDR2 (germline): MDHEN, SYDVKM. The length of the CDR3 is 14 residues. CDR3 DNA: TGTGCCAGCAGTTTATCAGCGGGGAAGCGCGAGCAGTACTTC. It encodes CASSLSAGKREQYF.

V is TRBV11-2 and J is TRBJ2-7; D is possibly TRBD1 (6 bases). The CDR3 covers 15 residues. With 5 bases removed from V and 4 bases from J, the gap between germline ends came to 18 bases. CDR1 and CDR2 (germline): SGHAT, FQNNGV. The CDR3 bases are TGTGCCAGCAGCCCCTCGGGGTGGGGGCAATACGAGCAGTACTTC. Protein sequence: CASSPSGWGQYEQYF.

This chain connects TRBV28 to TRBJ1-2, with a tentative D call TRBD1 (6 bases). Germline-derived CDR1 and CDR2 are MDHEN and SYDVKM. This CDR3 spans 13 amino acids. The V gene lost 4 bases and the J gene lost 5 bases, with 11 bases spanning the gap. CDR3 protein: CASSWGRRYGYTF. The CDR3 nucleotides read TGTGCCAGCAGTTGGGGGCGCAGATATGGCTACACCTTC.

V gene TRBV7-2 combines with J gene TRBJ2-1; unclear D gene. Germline V gives CDR1 SGHTA, CDR2 FQGNSA. The length of the CDR3 is 15 residues. V was clipped by 1 base and J by 2 bases, with 9 bases between them. In DNA form, the CDR3 reads TGTGCCAGCAGCTTAGGGCTTCCAACCTACAATGAGCAGTTCTTC. Translated: CASSLGLPTYNEQFF.

In this sample, this clone turned up a few times. The chain carries TRBV3-1 (or the pseudogene TRBV3-2) and TRBJ1-6; a weak D match, TRBD1 (5 bases). This CDR3 spans 15 amino acids. V was clipped by 4 bases and J by 7 bases, with 14 bases between them. Germline CDR1 and CDR2: LGHDT and YNNKEL (reference sequence). CDR3 in DNA: TGTGCCAGCAGCCCCCGGGGCAGAAGCAATTCACCCCTCCACTTT. Translation: CASSPRGRSNSPLHF.

This chain uses TRBV28 with TRBJ2-4, with D maybe TRBD2 (5 bases). CDR3 length equals 17 residues. V was clipped by 8 bases and J by 0 bases, with 20 bases between them. The V gene's germline CDR1 is MDHEN and CDR2 SYDVKM. In DNA form, the CDR3 reads TGTGCCAGCCGAGAGGGTACAGACTACTTAGCCAAAAACATTCAGTACTTC. Protein: CASREGTDYLAKNIQYF.

The V and J genes are TRBV5-1 and TRBJ2-5, with 12 bases matching TRBD2. The CDR3 extends over 15 amino acids. CDR1 and CDR2 from the germline V gene are SGHRS and YFSETQ. Unmatched junction bases numbered 5, after V lost 4 bases and J lost 4 bases. Written as DNA, the CDR3 is TGCGCCAGCAGCACTCCGGGACTAGCGGGAGAGACCCAGTACTTC. It encodes CASSTPGLAGETQYF.

The chain carries TRBV24-1 and TRBJ2-2; D remains unclear. The CDR3 is 17 amino acids. V was cut by 4 bases and J by 1 base, with 15 bases left in between. Germline V gives CDR1 KGHDR, CDR2 SFDVKD. CDR3 sequence (DNA): TGTGCCACCAGTGACCCTCCTATTACAGAGAACACCGGGGAGCTGTTTTTT. Its translation: CATSDPPITENTGELFF.

The chain uses TRBV7-2 and TRBJ2-3; the match to TRBD2 covers 13 bases. This CDR3 is built from 16 residues. V lost 5 bases and J lost 6; bases outside the gene matches: 8. From germline, CDR1 is SGHTA and CDR2 FQGNSA. The chain's CDR3 is CASSIELAGGADTQYF. For the CDR3, the DNA is TGTGCCAGCAGCATTGAACTAGCGGGGGGGGCGGATACGCAGTATTTT.

The gene calls are TRBV19 and TRBJ1-2; a weak D match, TRBD1 (5 bases). V shed 3 bases and J shed 4 bases, with 12 bases lying between them. The CDR3 extends over 14 amino acids. CDR1 LNHDA and CDR2 SQIVND come from the germline V gene (reference sequence). The CDR3 nucleotides read TGTGCCAGTAGTATCCCGACAGACATCTATGGCTACACCTTC. This gives the protein CASSIPTDIYGYTF.

J is TRBJ2-1 and V is TRBV9; TRBD2 matches at 14 bases. This CDR3 is 17 amino acids long. V trimming: 4 bases; J trimming: 4 bases; junction bases outside the gene matches: 7. Germline V gene lookup returns CDR1 SGDLS and CDR2 YYNGEE. This CDR3 is CASSPGLAGVGYNEQFF. CDR3 nucleotide sequence: TGTGCCAGCAGCCCGGGACTAGCGGGAGTAGGATACAATGAGCAGTTCTTC.

The CDR3 nucleotides are TGTGCCAGCAGTTTCGACAGGTCCTCTGGAAACACCATATATTTT. This translates into CASSFDRSSGNTIYF. The V and J genes are TRBV28 and TRBJ1-3; D is perhaps TRBD1 (6 bases). Between the trimmed V and J ends, which lost 3 bases and 0 bases, there was a span of 9 bases. CDR3 length: 15 amino acids. Germline V gene data show CDR1 as MDHEN and CDR2 as SYDVKM.

This chain links TRBV6-5 with TRBJ1-4; D call uncertain. CDR3 size: 11 residues. Between the trimmed V and J ends, which lost 6 bases and 10 bases, there was a span of 9 bases. Germline V lookup: CDR1 MNHEY, CDR2 SVGAGI. The CDR3 coding sequence is TGTGCCAGCAGGGACTTTGGAAAACTGTTTTTT. Its translation: CASRDFGKLFF.

This rearrangement joins TRBV7-8 to TRBJ2-2, with 8 bases matching TRBD1. V lost 3 bases and J lost 1; bases outside the gene matches: 4. The CDR3 sequence is 16 residues long. The germline CDR1 and CDR2 sequences are SGHVS and FQNEAQ. The CDR3 here is CASSFRGRGNTGELFF. CDR3 nucleotide sequence: TGTGCCAGCAGCTTCAGGGGGCGCGGGAACACCGGGGAGCTGTTTTTT. The complete variable domain, with remaining parts taken from reference TRBV7-8 and TRBJ2-2, reads GAGVSQSPRYKVAKRGQDVALRCDPISGHVSLFWYQQALGQGPEFLTYFQNEAQLDKSGLPSDRFFAERPEGSVSTLKIQRTQQEDSAVYLCASSFRGRGNTGELFFGEGSRLTVL.

As for this clone: Its ends do not fully match the called genes, so a read error is possible. The chain employs TRBV7-7 and TRBJ2-1; a possible D gene is TRBD2 (6 bases). The CDR3 sequence is 17 residues long. CDR1 and CDR2 from the germline V gene are SSHAT and FNYEAQ (reference sequence). CDR3 bases: TGTGCTAGCAGCTTAGGGGCTGGGGGGAACTCCTACAATGAGCAGTTCTTC. Translated, it gives CASSLGAGGNSYNEQFF.

Only one count was recorded for this clone. This rearrangement joins TRBV27 to TRBJ1-1, with 10 bases aligning to TRBD1. V shed 6 bases, J shed 5 bases, and the junction held 9 bases outside the gene matches. This CDR3 is 15 amino acids long. CDR1 is MNHEY and CDR2 is SMNVEV in the germline V gene (reference sequence). CDR3 nucleotides: TGTGCCAGCAGGGGGGGACAGGGGAGAAGGACTGAAGCTTTCTTT. Protein product: CASRGGQGRRTEAFF.

The chain recombines TRBV19 with TRBJ2-7, with 9 nucleotides matching TRBD2. The V gene end was trimmed by 7 bases and the J gene end by 6 bases; junction bases not matched to a gene: 4. Germline CDR1 reads LNHDA; CDR2 reads SQIVND (reference sequence). The CDR3 consists of 12 residues. CDR3 region: CASNLRGGEQYF. CDR3 nucleotides: TGTGCCAGTAACCTGCGGGGGGGCGAGCAGTACTTC.

This chain connects TRBV6-1 to TRBJ1-1; 8 bases match TRBD1. J gave up 1 base and V 6 bases, and 7 bases lay outside the gene matches. This CDR3 is 15 amino acids long. The V gene's germline CDR1 is MNHNS and CDR2 SASEGT. The CDR3 loop is CASSRDRSPNTEAFF. CDR3 bases: TGTGCCAGCAGCCGGGACAGGTCACCGAACACTGAAGCTTTCTTT.

The chain recombines TRBV3-1 (or the pseudogene TRBV3-2) with TRBJ1-1; D gene ambiguous. Germline CDR1 LGHDT, CDR2 YNNKEL (reference sequence). V gave up 3 bases and J gave up 1 base, with 15 bases separating them. CDR3 length equals 16 residues. CDR3 loop: CASSQPLGQGNTEAFF. The CDR3 region has the DNA TGTGCCAGCAGCCAGCCGTTAGGCCAAGGGAACACTGAAGCTTTCTTT.

The chain employs TRBV28 and TRBJ1-5; 9 bases align to TRBD1. CDR1 and CDR2 from the germline V gene are MDHEN and SYDVKM. The CDR3 consists of 16 residues. V gave up 4 bases and J gave up 2 bases; unmatched junction bases: 6. The CDR3 loop is CASSSRRQGGNQPQHF. DNA for the CDR3: TGTGCCAGCAGTTCCCGCCGACAGGGGGGCAATCAGCCCCAGCATTTT.

The chain links TRBV3-1 (or the pseudogene TRBV3-2) to TRBJ2-1, with D possibly matching TRBD2 (6 bases). Per the germline V gene, CDR1 is LGHDT and CDR2 is YNNKEL (reference sequence). V lost 2 bases to trimming and J lost 0 bases, with 14 bases between them. The CDR3 extends over 17 amino acids. This CDR3 is CASSQTGGTSSYNEQFF. CDR3 nucleotide sequence: TGTGCCAGCAGCCAAACAGGCGGGACGAGCTCCTACAATGAGCAGTTCTTC.